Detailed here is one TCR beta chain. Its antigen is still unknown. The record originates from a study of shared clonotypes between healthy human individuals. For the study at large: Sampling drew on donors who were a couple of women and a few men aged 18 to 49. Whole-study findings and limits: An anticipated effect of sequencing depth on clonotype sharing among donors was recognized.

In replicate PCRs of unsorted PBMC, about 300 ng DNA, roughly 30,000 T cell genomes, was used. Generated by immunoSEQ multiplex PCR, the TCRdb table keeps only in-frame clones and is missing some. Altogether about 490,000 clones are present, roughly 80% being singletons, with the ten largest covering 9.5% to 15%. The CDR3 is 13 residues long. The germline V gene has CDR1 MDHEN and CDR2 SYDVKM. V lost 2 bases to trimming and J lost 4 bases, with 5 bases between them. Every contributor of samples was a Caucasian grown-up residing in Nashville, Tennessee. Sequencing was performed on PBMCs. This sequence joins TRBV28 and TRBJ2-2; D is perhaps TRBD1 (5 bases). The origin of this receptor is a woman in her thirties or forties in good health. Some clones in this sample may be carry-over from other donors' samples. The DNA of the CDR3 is TGTGCCAGCAGTTTAGACAGCACCGGGGAGCTGTTTTTT. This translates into CASSLDSTGELFF.